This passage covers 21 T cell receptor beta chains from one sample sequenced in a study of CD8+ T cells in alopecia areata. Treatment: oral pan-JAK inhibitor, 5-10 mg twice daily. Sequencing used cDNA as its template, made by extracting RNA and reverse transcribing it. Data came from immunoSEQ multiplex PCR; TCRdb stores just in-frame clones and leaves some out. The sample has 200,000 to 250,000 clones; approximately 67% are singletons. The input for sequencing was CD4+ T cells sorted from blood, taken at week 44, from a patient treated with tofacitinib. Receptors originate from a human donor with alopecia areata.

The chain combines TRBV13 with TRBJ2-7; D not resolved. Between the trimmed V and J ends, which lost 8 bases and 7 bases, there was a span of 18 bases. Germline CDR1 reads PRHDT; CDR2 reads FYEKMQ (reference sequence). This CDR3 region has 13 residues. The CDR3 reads CASQPLSNGEQYF. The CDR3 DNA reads TGTGCCAGCCAGCCTCTCTCAAACGGGGAGCAGTACTTC.

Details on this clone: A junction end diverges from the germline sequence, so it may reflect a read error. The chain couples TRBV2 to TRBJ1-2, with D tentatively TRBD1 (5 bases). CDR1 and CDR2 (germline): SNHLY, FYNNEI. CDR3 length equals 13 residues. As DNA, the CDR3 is TGTGCCAGCATTCGCGAACGGGGCCAGGTCAGGTCGTTC. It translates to CASIRERGQVRSF.

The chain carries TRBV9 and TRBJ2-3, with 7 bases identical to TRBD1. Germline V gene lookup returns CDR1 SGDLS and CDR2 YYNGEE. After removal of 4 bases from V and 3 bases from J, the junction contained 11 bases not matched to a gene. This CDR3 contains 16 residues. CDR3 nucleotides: TGTGCCAGCAGCCGCCAGGGGGACGAAAAAACAGATACGCAGTATTTT. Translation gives CASSRQGDEKTDTQYF. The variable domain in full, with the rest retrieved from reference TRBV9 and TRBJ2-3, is DSGVTQTPKHLITATGQRVTLRCSPRSGDLSVYWYQQSLDQGLQFLIQYYNGEERAKGNILERFSAQQFPDLHSELNLSSLELGDSALYFCASSRQGDEKTDTQYFGPGTRLTVL.

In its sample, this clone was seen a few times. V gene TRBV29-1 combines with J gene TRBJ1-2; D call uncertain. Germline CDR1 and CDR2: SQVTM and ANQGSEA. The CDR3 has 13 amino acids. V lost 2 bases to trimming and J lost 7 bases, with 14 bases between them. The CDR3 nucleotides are TGCAGCGTTGAAACCCGAGTGGGCATTGGCTACACCTTC. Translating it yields CSVETRVGIGYTF. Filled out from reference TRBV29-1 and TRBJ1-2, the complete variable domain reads SAVISQKPSRDICQRGTSLTIQCQVDSQVTMMFWYRQQPGQSLTLIATANQGSEATYESGFVIDKFPISRPNLTFSTLTVSNMSPEDSSIYLCSVETRVGIGYTFGSGTRLTVV.

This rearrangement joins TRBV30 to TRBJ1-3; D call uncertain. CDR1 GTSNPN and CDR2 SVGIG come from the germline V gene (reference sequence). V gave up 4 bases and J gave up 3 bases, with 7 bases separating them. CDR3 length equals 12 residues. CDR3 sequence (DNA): TGTGCCTGGAACCAAGGTGGAAACACCATATATTTT. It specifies CAWNQGGNTIYF.

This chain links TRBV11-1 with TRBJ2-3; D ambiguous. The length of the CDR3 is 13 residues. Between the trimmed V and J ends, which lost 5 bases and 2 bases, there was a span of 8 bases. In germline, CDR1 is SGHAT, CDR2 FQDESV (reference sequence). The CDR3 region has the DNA TGTGCCAGCAGCCCCCAGGCCACAGATACGCAGTATTTT. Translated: CASSPQATDTQYF.

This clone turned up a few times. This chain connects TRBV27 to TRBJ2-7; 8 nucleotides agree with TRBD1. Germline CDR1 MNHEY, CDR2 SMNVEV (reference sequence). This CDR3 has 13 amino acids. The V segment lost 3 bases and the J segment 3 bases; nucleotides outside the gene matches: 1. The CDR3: CASSFGTGYEQYF. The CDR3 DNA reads TGTGCCAGCAGTTTCGGGACAGGCTACGAGCAGTACTTC.

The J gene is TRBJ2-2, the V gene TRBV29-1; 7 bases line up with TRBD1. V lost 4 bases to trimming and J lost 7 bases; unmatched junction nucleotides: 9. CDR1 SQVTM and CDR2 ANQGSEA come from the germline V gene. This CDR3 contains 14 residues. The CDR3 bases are TGCAGCGTTGCTCCCGGGACAGCCCTCGGGGAGCTGTTTTTT. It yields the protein CSVAPGTALGELFF.

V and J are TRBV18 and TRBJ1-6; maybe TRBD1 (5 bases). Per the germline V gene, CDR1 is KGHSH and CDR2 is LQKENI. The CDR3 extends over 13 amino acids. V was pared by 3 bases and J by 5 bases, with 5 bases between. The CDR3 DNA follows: TGTGCCAGCTCACCGACAGATAATTCACCCCTCCACTTT. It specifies CASSPTDNSPLHF.

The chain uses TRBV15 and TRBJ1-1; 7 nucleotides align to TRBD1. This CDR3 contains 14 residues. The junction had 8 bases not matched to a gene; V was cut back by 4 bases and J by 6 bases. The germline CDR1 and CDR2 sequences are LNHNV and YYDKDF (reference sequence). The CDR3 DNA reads TGTGCCACCAGCAAAGAATATGGGACAGCTGAAGCTTTCTTT. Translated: CATSKEYGTAEAFF.

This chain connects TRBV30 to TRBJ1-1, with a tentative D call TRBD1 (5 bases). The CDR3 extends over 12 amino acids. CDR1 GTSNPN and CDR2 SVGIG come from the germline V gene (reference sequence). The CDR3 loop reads CGWDQKNTEAFF. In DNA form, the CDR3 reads TGTGGGTGGGACCAGAAGAACACTGAAGCTTTCTTT.

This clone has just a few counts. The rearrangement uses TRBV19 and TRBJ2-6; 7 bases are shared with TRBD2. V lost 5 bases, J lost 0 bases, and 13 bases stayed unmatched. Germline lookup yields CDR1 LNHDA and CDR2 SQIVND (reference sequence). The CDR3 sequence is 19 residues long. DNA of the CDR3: TGTGCCAGTAGTCGACGGTCAGCGGGGCCGGGCTCTGGGGCCAACGTCCTGACTTTC. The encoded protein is CASSRRSAGPGSGANVLTF. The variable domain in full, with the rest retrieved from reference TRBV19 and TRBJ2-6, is DGGITQSPKYLFRKEGQNVTLSCEQNLNHDAMYWYRQDPGQGLRLIYYSQIVNDFQKGDIAEGYSVSREKKESFPLTVTSAQKNPTAFYLCASSRRSAGPGSGANVLTFGAGSRLTVL.

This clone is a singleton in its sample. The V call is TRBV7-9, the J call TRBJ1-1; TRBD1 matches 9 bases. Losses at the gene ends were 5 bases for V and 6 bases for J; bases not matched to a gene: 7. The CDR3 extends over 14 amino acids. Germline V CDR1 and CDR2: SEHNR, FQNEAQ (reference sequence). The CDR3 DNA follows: TGTGCCAGCAGCCGGGACAGGGTTAAGGCTGAAGCTTTCTTT. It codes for CASSRDRVKAEAFF.

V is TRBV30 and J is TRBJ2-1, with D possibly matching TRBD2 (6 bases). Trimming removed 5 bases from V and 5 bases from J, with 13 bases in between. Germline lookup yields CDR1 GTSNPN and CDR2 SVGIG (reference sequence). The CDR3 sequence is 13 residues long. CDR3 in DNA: TGTGCCTGGGGCGGGACTCGACACAATGAGCAGTTCTTC. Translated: CAWGGTRHNEQFF. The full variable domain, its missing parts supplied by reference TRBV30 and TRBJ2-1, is SQTIHQWPATLVQPVGSPLSLECTVEGTSNPNLYWYRQAAGRGLQLLFYSVGIGQISSEVPQNLSASRPQDRQFILSSKKLLLSDSGFYLCAWGGTRHNEQFFGPGTRLTVL.

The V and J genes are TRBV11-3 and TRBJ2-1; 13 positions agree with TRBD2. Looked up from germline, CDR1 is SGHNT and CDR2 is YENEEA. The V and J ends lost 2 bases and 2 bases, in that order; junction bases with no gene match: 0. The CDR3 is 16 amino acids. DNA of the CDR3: TGTGCCAGCAGCTTAACTAGCGGGGGGGCCTACAATGAGCAGTTCTTC. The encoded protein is CASSLTSGGAYNEQFF.

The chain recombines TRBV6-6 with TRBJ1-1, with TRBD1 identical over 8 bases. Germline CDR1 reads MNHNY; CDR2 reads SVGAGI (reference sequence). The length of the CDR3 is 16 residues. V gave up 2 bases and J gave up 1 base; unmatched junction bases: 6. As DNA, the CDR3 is TGTGCCAGCAGTTACGGTACCGGGACAGGGAACACTGAAGCTTTCTTT. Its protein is CASSYGTGTGNTEAFF.

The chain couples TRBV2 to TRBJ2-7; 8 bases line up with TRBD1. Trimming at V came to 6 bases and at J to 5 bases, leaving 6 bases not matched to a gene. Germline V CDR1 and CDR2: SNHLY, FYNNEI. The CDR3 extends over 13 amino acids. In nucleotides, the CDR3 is TGTGCCAGCAGCATGGACAGGGTCGACGAGCAGTACTTC. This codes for CASSMDRVDEQYF.

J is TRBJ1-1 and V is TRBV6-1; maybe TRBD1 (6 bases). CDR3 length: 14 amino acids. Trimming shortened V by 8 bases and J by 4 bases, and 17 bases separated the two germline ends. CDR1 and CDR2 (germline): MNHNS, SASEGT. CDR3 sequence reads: CASVGTPPSTEAFF. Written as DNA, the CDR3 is TGTGCCAGCGTGGGGACACCACCGAGCACTGAAGCTTTCTTT.

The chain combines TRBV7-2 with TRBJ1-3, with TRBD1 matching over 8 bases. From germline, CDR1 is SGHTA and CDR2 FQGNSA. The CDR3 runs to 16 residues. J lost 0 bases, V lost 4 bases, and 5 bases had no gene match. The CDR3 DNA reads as TGTGCCAGCAGCTCTGGACAGGGCCTCTCTGGAAACACCATATATTTT. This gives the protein CASSSGQGLSGNTIYF.

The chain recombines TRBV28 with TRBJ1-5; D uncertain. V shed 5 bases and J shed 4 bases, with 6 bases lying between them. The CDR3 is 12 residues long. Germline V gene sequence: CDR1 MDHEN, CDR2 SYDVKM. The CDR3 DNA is TGTGCCAGCAGTGACCTAAATCAGCCCCAGCATTTT. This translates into CASSDLNQPQHF.

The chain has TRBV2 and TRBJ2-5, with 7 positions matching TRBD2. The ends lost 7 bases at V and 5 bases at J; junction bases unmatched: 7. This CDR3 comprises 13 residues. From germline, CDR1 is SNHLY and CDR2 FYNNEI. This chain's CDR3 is CASNLGTTETQYF. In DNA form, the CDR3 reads TGTGCCAGCAACCTTGGGACTACCGAGACCCAGTACTTC.